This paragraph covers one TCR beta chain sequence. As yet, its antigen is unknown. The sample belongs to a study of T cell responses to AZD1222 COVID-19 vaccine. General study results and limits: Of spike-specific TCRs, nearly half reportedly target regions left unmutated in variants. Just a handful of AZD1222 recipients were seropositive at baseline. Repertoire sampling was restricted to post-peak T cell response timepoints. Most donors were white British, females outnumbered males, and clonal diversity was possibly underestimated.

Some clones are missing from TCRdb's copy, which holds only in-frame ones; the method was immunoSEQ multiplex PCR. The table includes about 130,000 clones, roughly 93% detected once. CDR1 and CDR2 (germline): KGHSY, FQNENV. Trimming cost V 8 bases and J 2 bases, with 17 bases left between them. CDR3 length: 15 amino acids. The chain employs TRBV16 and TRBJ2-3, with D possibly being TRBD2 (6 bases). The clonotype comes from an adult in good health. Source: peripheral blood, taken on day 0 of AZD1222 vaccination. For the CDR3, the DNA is TGTGCCAGCCTGTTCGGGCGGGATATCACAGATACGCAGTATTTT. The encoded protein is CASLFGRDITDTQYF.